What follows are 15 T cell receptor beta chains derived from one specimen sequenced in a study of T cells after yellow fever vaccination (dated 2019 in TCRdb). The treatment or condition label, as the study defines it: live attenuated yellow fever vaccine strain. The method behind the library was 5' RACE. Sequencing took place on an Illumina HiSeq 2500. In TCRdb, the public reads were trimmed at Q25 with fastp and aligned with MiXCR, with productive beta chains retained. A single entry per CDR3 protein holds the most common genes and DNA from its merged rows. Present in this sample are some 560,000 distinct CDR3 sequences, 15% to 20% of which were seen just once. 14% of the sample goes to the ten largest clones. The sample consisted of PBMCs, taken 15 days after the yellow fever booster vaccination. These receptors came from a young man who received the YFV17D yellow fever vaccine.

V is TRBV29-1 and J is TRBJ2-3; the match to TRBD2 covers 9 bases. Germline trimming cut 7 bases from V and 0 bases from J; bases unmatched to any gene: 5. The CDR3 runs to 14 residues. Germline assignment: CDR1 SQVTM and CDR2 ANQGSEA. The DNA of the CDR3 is TGCAGCGCACCTAGCGGGATCAGCACAGATACGCAGTATTTT. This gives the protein CSAPSGISTDTQYF.

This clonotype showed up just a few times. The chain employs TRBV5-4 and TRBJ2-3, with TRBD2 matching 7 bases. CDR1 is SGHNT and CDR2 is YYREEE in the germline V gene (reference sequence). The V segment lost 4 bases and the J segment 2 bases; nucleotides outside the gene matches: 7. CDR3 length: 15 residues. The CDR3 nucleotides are TGTGCCAGCAGCCCGACAGCGGGGATCACAGATACGCAGTATTTT. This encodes CASSPTAGITDTQYF.

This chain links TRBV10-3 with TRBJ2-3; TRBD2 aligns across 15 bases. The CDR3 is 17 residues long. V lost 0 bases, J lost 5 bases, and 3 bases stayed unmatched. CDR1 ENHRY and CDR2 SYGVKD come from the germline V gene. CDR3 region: CAISESGLAGGVDTQYF. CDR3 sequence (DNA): TGTGCCATCAGTGAGTCGGGACTAGCGGGAGGAGTAGATACGCAGTATTTT.

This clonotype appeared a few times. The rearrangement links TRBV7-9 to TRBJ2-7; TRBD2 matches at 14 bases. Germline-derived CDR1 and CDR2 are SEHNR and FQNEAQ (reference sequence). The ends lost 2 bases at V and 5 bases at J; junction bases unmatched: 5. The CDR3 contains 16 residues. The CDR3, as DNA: TGTGCCAGCAGCTTAATGGGACTAGCGGGAGCACACGAGCAGTACTTC. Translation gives CASSLMGLAGAHEQYF.

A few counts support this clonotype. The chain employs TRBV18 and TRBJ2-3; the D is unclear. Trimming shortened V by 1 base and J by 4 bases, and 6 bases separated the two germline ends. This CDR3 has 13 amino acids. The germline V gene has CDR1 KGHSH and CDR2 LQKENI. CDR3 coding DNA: TGTGCCAGCTCACCACGTGCCTCAGATACGCAGTATTTT. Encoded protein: CASSPRASDTQYF.

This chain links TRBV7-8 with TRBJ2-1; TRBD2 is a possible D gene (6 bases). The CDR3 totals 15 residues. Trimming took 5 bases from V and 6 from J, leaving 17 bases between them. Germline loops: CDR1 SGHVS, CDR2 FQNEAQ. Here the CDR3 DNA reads TGTGCCAGCAGCATGACTACCGGGACTTTCAATGAGCAGTTCTTC. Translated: CASSMTTGTFNEQFF.

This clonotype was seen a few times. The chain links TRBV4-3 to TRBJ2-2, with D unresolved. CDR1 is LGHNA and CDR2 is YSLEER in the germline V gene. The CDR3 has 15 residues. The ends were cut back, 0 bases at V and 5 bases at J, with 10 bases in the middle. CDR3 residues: CASSQDPLRTGELFF. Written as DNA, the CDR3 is TGCGCCAGCAGCCAAGATCCCCTCCGGACCGGGGAGCTGTTTTTT.

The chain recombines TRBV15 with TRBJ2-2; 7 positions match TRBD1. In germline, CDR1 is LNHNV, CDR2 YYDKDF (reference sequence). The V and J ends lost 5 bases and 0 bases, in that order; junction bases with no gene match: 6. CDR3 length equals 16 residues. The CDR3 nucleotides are TGTGCCACCAGCGGCCCGGGACAGTCGAACACCGGGGAGCTGTTTTTT. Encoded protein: CATSGPGQSNTGELFF.

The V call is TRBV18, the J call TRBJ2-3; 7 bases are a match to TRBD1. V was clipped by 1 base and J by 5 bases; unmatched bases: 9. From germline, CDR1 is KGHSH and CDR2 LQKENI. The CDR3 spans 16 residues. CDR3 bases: TGTGCCAGCTCACCACTAAACACGGCAGGGGGAGATACGCAGTATTTT. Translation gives CASSPLNTAGGDTQYF.

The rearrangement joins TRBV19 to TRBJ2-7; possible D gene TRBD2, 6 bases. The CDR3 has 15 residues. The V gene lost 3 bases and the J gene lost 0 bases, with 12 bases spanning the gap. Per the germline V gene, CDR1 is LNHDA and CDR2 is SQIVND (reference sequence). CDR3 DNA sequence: TGTGCCAGTAGTATTCGTCACGGGAGCTCCTACGAGCAGTACTTC. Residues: CASSIRHGSSYEQYF. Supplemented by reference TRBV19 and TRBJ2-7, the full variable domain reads DGGITQSPKYLFRKEGQNVTLSCEQNLNHDAMYWYRQDPGQGLRLIYYSQIVNDFQKGDIAEGYSVSREKKESFPLTVTSAQKNPTAFYLCASSIRHGSSYEQYFGPGTRLTVT.

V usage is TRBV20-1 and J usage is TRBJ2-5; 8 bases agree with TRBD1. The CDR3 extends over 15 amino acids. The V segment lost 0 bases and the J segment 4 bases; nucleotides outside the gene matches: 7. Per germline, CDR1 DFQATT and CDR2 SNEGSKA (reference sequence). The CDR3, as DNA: TGCAGTGCTAGAGACCCCCGCGACAGGGGAGAGACCCAGTACTTC. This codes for CSARDPRDRGETQYF.

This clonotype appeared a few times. The DNA of the CDR3 is TGCAGCGTTCAAACAGGGGAGAACACTGAAGCTTTCTTT. It is translated as CSVQTGENTEAFF. This chain connects TRBV29-1 to TRBJ1-1, with 7 bases fitting TRBD1. Losses at the gene ends were 5 bases for V and 1 base for J; bases not matched to a gene: 4. Germline V lookup: CDR1 SQVTM, CDR2 ANQGSEA. This CDR3 has 13 residues.

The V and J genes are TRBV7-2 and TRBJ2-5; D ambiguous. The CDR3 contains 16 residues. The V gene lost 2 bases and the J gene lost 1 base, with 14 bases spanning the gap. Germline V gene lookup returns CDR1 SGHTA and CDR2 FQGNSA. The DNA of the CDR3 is TGTGCCAGCAGCTTATCGCCCAGAGCCTTCCAAGAGACCCAGTACTTC. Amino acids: CASSLSPRAFQETQYF.

CDR3 sequence (DNA): TGTGCCAGCAGCGTAGGTTCGGCCTCCTACGAGCAGTACTTC. It is translated as CASSVGSASYEQYF. V is TRBV9 and J is TRBJ2-7; D remains ambiguous. The CDR3 is made up of 14 amino acids. Germline V gene lookup returns CDR1 SGDLS and CDR2 YYNGEE. V was pared by 0 bases and J by 0 bases, with 7 bases between. The full variable domain, in which reference TRBV9 and TRBJ2-7 provide the parts outside the CDR3, is DSGVTQTPKHLITATGQRVTLRCSPRSGDLSVYWYQQSLDQGLQFLIQYYNGEERAKGNILERFSAQQFPDLHSELNLSSLELGDSALYFCASSVGSASYEQYFGPGTRLTVT.

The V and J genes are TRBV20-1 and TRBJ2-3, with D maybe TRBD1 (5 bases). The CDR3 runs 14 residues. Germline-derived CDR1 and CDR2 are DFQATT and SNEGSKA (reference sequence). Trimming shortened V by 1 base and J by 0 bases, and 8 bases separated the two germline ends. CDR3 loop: CSARGDSSTDTQYF. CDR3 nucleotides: TGCAGTGCTAGAGGAGACAGCAGCACAGATACGCAGTATTTT.